This entry lists 14 T cell receptor beta chains sequenced from one sample in a study of cytomegalovirus exposure and HLA in healthy donors. Primers for the PCR totalled 60 Vbeta and 13 Jbeta. Here immunoSEQ multiplex PCR was the method, and the copy in TCRdb shows in-frame clones only, minus some. The sample includes about 130,000 clones, over 70% of them seen just once. Sequencing was performed on PBMCs. The receptor set was obtained from a woman aged 18-30 years in good health and CMV-seronegative.

The V gene is TRBV19, the J gene TRBJ1-4; D uncertain. Trimming stripped 5 bases from V and 7 bases from J, with 14 bases between. This CDR3 has 14 residues. Germline CDR1 LNHDA, CDR2 SQIVND (reference sequence). The CDR3 sequence: CASSSGSRSEKLFF. The CDR3 DNA reads as TGTGCCAGTAGTTCGGGATCACGGAGTGAAAAACTGTTTTTT.

This clone was seen only once. The V call is TRBV5-6, the J call TRBJ1-1, with TRBD1 matching over 10 bases. The CDR3 runs 18 residues. V lost 5 bases to trimming and J lost 0 bases; unmatched junction nucleotides: 13. The germline V gene has CDR1 SGHDT and CDR2 YYEEEE. CDR3 sequence: CASRPPGGGTGVNTEAFF. CDR3 sequence (DNA): TGTGCCAGCAGGCCGCCCGGGGGGGGGACAGGGGTGAACACTGAAGCTTTCTTT.

The V and J genes are TRBV5-1 and TRBJ2-5; TRBD1 aligns across 7 bases. The CDR3 spans 16 residues. V was pared by 0 bases and J by 4 bases, with 9 bases of the junction left unmatched. Looked up from germline, CDR1 is SGHRS and CDR2 is YFSETQ. Written as DNA, the CDR3 is TGCGCCAGCAGCTTGGGGTCCGGGACAGAGGGAGAGACCCAGTACTTC. Residues: CASSLGSGTEGETQYF.

The chain is built from TRBV9 and TRBJ2-3; possibly TRBD2 for D (6 bases). The ends were cut back, 2 bases at V and 0 bases at J, with 10 bases in the middle. This CDR3 spans 15 amino acids. Germline V gene lookup returns CDR1 SGDLS and CDR2 YYNGEE. The CDR3 loop reads CASSVSGKSTDTQYF. The CDR3 region has the DNA TGTGCCAGCAGCGTTAGCGGAAAGAGCACAGATACGCAGTATTTT.

In nucleotides, the CDR3 is TGTGCCAGCAGTTACTCGACGGGTTCTTCACCCCTCCACTTT. Protein sequence: CASSYSTGSSPLHF. This chain joins TRBV6-5 and TRBJ1-6; D gene uncertain. This CDR3 region has 14 residues. V was shortened by 0 bases and J by 9 bases, with 9 bases between the two germline ends. In germline, CDR1 is MNHEY, CDR2 SVGAGI.

The genes are TRBV4-1 and TRBJ2-5; D may be TRBD2 (5 bases). Germline V gene sequence: CDR1 MGHRA, CDR2 YSYEKL. CDR3 length equals 15 residues. V was trimmed by 3 bases and J by 5 bases, leaving 16 bases between them. The DNA for the CDR3 is TGCGCCAGCAGCCACTGGACTTTATCTGACGAGACCCAGTACTTC. Translated, it gives CASSHWTLSDETQYF.

The table lists this clone with a few counts. The V call is TRBV15, the J call TRBJ1-4, with D possibly TRBD1 on 5 matching bases. The CDR3 length is 15 residues. Germline CDR1 reads LNHNV; CDR2 reads YYDKDF (reference sequence). V was trimmed by 3 bases and J by 0 bases, leaving 8 bases between them. The CDR3 region is CATSSGTTTNEKLFF. CDR3 DNA: TGTGCCACCAGCAGCGGGACTACAACTAATGAAAAACTGTTTTTT.

The chain carries TRBV19 and TRBJ1-5; no clear D gene. CDR3 length equals 12 residues. The germline CDR1 and CDR2 sequences are LNHDA and SQIVND (reference sequence). Trimming stripped 6 bases from V and 5 bases from J, with 8 bases between. The CDR3 sequence: CASRISDQPQHF. DNA of the CDR3: TGTGCCAGTAGAATAAGCGATCAGCCCCAGCATTTT.

This clone was seen only a few times. V usage is TRBV5-1 and J usage is TRBJ1-6; the D is unclear. Trimming pared 7 bases from V and 0 bases from J, leaving 17 bases between. Germline lookup yields CDR1 SGHRS and CDR2 YFSETQ. The CDR3 spans 17 residues. CDR3 nucleotides: TGCGCCAGCTCTCCTAGCCCCGGTAGCTCCTATAATTCACCCCTCCACTTT. It translates to CASSPSPGSSYNSPLHF.

This chain joins TRBV19 and TRBJ2-7; D is ambiguous. Germline V gives CDR1 LNHDA, CDR2 SQIVND (reference sequence). Trimming took off 5 bases at V and 3 bases at J, with 11 bases between the two ends. The CDR3 loop spans 13 amino acids. Written as DNA, the CDR3 is TGTGCCAGTAGTTTACAATCCGACTACGAGCAGTACTTC. As protein: CASSLQSDYEQYF.

This sequence joins TRBV20-1 and TRBJ2-1, with 8 bases lining up with TRBD2. With V trimmed by 6 bases and J by 15 bases, 10 bases remained unmatched. Germline V CDR1 and CDR2: DFQATT, SNEGSKA (reference sequence). The CDR3 covers 11 residues. Written as DNA, the CDR3 is TGCAGTGCCTGGGAAGCGGGAGACCCGTTCTTC. It is translated as CSAWEAGDPFF.

Concerning this clone itself: Germline and junction disagree at one end, which may indicate a read error. This chain joins TRBV13 and TRBJ2-1; no definite D call. The CDR3 is 12 residues long. Germline values: CDR1 PRHDT, CDR2 FYEKMQ (reference sequence). The CDR3 DNA follows: TGCGCCAGCAGCTTAGGTAGAGATGAGCAGTTCTTC. It codes for CASSLGRDEQFF.

The gene calls are TRBV19 and TRBJ1-1; 7 bases align to TRBD1. The length of the CDR3 is 13 residues. Germline V gene data show CDR1 as LNHDA and CDR2 as SQIVND (reference sequence). V lost 7 bases and J lost 8; bases outside the gene matches: 10. The CDR3 reads CASNIRDRVEAFF. The CDR3 DNA reads TGTGCCAGTAACATCCGGGACAGAGTGGAAGCTTTCTTT.

The table lists this clone with a few counts. The chain links TRBV18 to TRBJ2-1, with D possibly TRBD2 on 5 matching bases. Germline V gene sequence: CDR1 KGHSH, CDR2 LQKENI. The CDR3 covers 14 residues. V gave up 6 bases and J gave up 10 bases, with 19 bases separating them. The CDR3 DNA is TGTGCCAGCTCTCCCCCCGGGGAGCTTAAAGAGCAGTTCTTC. It specifies CASSPPGELKEQFF. Drawing the rest from reference TRBV18 and TRBJ2-1, the complete variable domain is NAGVMQNPRHLVRRRGQEARLRCSPMKGHSHVYWYRQLPEEGLKFMVYLQKENIIDESGMPKERFSAEFPKEGPSILRIQQVVRGDSAAYFCASSPPGELKEQFFGPGTRLTVL.